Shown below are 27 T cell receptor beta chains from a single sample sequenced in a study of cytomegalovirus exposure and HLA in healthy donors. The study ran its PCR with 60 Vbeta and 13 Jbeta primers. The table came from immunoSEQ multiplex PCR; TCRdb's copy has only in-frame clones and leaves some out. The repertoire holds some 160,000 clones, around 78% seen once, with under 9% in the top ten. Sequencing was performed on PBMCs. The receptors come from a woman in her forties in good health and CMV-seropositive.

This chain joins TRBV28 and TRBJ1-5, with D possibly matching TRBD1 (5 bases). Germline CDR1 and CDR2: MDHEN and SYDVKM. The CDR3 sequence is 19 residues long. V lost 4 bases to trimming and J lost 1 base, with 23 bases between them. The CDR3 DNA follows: TGTGCCAGCAGTTCCCGGGGAGGGGTAGGGGCGAGGAGCAATCAGCCCCAGCATTTT. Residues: CASSSRGGVGARSNQPQHF. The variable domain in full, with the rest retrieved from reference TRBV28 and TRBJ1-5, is DVKVTQSSRYLVKRTGEKVFLECVQDMDHENMFWYRQDPGLGLRLIYFSYDVKMKEKGDIPEGYSVSREKKERFSLILESASTNQTSMYLCASSSRGGVGARSNQPQHFGDGTRLSIL.

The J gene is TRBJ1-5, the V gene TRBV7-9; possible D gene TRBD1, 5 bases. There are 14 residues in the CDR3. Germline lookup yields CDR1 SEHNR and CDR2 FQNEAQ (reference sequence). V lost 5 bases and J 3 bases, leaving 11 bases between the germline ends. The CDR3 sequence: CASSTDSVNQPQHF. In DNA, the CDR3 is TGTGCCAGCAGCACCGACAGCGTCAATCAGCCCCAGCATTTT.

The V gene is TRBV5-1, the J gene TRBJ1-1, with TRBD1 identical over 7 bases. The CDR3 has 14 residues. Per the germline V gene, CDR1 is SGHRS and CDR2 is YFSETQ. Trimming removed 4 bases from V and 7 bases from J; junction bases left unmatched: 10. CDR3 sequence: CASSPGTVTYEAFF. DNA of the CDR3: TGCGCCAGCAGCCCCGGGACAGTAACCTATGAAGCTTTCTTT.

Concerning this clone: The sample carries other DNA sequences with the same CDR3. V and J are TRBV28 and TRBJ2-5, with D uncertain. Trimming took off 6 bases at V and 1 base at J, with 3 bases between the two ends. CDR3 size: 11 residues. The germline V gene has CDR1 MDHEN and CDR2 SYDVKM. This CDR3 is CASRLQETQYF. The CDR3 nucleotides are TGTGCCAGCAGACTCCAAGAGACCCAGTACTTC. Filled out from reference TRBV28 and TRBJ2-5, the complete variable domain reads DVKVTQSSRYLVKRTGEKVFLECVQDMDHENMFWYRQDPGLGLRLIYFSYDVKMKEKGDIPEGYSVSREKKERFSLILESASTNQTSMYLCASRLQETQYFGPGTRLLVL.

The CDR3 nucleotides read TGTGCCAGCAGCTCCGACAGGGCTGGAGCACCCCTCCACTTT. This codes for CASSSDRAGAPLHF. V and J are TRBV7-3 and TRBJ1-6; 7 bases map to TRBD1. The CDR3 is made up of 14 amino acids. Losses at the gene ends were 4 bases for V and 11 bases for J; bases not matched to a gene: 8. Germline CDR1 is SGHTA and CDR2 is FQGTGA.

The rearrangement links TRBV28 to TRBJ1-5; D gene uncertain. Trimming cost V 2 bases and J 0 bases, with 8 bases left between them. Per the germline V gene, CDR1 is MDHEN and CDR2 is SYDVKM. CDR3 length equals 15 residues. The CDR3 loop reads CASSLGRNSNQPQHF. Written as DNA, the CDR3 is TGTGCCAGCAGTTTAGGCAGAAATAGCAATCAGCCCCAGCATTTT.

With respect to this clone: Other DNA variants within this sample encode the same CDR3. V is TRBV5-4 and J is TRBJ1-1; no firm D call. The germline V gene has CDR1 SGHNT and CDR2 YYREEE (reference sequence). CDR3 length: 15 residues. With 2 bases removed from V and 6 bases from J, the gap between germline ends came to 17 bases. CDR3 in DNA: TGTGCCAGCAGCTTTTCCCCATTGGAGCCCCCTGAAGCTTTCTTT. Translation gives CASSFSPLEPPEAFF.

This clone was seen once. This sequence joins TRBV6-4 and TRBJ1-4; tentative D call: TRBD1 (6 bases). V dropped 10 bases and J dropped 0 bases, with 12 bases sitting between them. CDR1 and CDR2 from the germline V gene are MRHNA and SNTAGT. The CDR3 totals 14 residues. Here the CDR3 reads CAKRQETTNEKLFF. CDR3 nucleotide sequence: TGTGCCAAGCGACAGGAGACAACTAATGAAAAACTGTTTTTT.

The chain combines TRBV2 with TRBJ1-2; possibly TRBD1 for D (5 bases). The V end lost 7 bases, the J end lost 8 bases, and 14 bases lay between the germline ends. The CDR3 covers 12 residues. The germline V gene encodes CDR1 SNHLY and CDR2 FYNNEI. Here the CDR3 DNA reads TGTGCCAGCAAGACAGACTCCCTGGGCTACACCTTC. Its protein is CASKTDSLGYTF.

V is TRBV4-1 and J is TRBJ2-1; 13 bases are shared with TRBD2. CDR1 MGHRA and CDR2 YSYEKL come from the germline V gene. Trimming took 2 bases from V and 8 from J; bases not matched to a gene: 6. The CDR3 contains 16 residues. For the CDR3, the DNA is TGCGCCAGCAGCCAAATACTAGCGGGGGGGCCTCATGAGCAGTTCTTC. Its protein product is CASSQILAGGPHEQFF.

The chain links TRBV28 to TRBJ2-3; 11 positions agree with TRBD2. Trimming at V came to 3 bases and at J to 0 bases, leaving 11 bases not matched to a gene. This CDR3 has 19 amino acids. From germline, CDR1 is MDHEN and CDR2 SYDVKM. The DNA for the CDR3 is TGTGCCAGCAGTTTTCTCCCCCCGGGACTAGCGGATAGCACAGATACGCAGTATTTT. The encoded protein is CASSFLPPGLADSTDTQYF.

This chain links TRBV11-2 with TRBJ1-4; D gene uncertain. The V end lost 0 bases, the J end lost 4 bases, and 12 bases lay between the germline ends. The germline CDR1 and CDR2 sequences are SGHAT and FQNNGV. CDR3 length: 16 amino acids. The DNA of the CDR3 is TGTGCCAGCAGCTTAGAAAAGGGAGGAAGTAATGAAAAACTGTTTTTT. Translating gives CASSLEKGGSNEKLFF.

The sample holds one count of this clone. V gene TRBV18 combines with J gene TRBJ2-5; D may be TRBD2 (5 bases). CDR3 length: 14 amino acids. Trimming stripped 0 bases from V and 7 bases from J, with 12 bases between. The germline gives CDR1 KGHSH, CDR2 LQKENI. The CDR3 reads CASSPPGREWTQYF. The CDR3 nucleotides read TGTGCCAGCTCACCACCGGGCCGGGAATGGACCCAGTACTTC. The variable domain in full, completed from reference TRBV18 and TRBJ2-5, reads NAGVMQNPRHLVRRRGQEARLRCSPMKGHSHVYWYRQLPEEGLKFMVYLQKENIIDESGMPKERFSAEFPKEGPSILRIQQVVRGDSAAYFCASSPPGREWTQYFGPGTRLLVL.

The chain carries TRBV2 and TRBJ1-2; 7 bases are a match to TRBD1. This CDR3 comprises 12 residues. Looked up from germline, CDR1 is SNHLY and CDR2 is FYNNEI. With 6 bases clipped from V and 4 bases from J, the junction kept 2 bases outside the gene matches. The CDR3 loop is CASRGTAYGYTF. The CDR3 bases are TGTGCCAGCAGGGGGACAGCCTATGGCTACACCTTC.

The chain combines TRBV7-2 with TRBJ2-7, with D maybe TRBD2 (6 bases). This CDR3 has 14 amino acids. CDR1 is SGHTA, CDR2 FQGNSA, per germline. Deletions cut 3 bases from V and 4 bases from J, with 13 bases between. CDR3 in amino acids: CASSFIAGRYEQYF. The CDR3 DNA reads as TGTGCCAGCAGCTTTATTGCGGGGAGATACGAGCAGTACTTC.

The CDR3 region is CASSQENGNSPLHF. The DNA for the CDR3 is TGTGCCAGCAGCCAAGAAAACGGGAATTCACCCCTCCACTTT. The V gene is TRBV4-2, the J gene TRBJ1-6; D unclear. CDR1 is LGHNA, CDR2 YNFKEQ, per germline. The CDR3 is made up of 14 amino acids. V was shortened by 0 bases and J by 7 bases, with 7 bases between the two germline ends.

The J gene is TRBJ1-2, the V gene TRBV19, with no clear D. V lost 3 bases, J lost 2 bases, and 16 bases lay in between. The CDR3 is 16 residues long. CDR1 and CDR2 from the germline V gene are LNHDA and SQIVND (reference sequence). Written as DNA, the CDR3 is TGTGCCAGTAGTATCCCCCAAAGAGGCTCGAACTATGGCTACACCTTC. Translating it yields CASSIPQRGSNYGYTF. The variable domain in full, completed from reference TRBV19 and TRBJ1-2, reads DGGITQSPKYLFRKEGQNVTLSCEQNLNHDAMYWYRQDPGQGLRLIYYSQIVNDFQKGDIAEGYSVSREKKESFPLTVTSAQKNPTAFYLCASSIPQRGSNYGYTFGSGTRLTVV.

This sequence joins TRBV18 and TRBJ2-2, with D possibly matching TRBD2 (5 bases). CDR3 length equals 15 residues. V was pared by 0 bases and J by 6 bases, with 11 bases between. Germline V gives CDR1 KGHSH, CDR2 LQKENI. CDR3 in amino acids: CASSPPGARAGELFF. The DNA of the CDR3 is TGTGCCAGCTCACCACCGGGAGCCCGGGCCGGGGAGCTGTTTTTT.

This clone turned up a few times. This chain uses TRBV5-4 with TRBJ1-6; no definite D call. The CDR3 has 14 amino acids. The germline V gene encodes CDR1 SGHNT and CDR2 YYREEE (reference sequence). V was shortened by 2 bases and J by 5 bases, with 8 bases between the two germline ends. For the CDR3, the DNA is TGTGCCAGCAGCTTAAGCGGGGATAATTCACCCCTCCACTTT. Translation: CASSLSGDNSPLHF.

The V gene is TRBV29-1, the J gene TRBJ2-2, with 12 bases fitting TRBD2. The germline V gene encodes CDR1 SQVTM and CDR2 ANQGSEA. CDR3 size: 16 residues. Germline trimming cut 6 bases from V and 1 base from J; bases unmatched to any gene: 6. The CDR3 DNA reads TGCAGCGTCAACCAGGGACTAGCGGGGAACACCGGGGAGCTGTTTTTT. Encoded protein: CSVNQGLAGNTGELFF.

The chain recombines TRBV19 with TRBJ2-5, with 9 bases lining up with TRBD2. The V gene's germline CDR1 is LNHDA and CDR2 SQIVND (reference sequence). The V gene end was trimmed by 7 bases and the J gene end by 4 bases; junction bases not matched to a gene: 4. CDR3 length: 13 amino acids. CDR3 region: CASTAGGVETQYF. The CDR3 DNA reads TGTGCCAGTACCGCGGGGGGGGTAGAGACCCAGTACTTC.

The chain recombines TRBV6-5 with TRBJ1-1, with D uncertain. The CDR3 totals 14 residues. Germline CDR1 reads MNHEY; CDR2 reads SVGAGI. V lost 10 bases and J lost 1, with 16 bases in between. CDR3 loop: CATRRSRENTEAFF. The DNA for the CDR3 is TGTGCCACACGCCGGAGTCGGGAGAACACTGAAGCTTTCTTT.

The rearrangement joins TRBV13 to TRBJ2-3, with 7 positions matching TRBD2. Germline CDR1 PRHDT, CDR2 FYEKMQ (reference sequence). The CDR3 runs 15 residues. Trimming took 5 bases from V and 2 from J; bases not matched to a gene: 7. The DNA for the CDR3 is TGTGCCAGCAGCCGTAGCGGGTCCTACACAGATACGCAGTATTTT. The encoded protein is CASSRSGSYTDTQYF. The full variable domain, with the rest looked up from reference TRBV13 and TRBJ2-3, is AAGVIQSPRHLIKEKRETATLKCYPIPRHDTVYWYQQGPGQDPQFLISFYEKMQSDKGSIPDRFSAQQFSDYHSELNMSSLELGDSALYFCASSRSGSYTDTQYFGPGTRLTVL.

The CDR3 sequence: CASSGVGSTDTQYF. The CDR3 DNA is TGTGCCAGTTCGGGGGTTGGAAGCACAGATACGCAGTATTTT. V and J are TRBV19 and TRBJ2-3, with TRBD2 as a possible D gene (6 bases). Germline V lookup: CDR1 LNHDA, CDR2 SQIVND (reference sequence). CDR3 size: 14 residues. Trimming left V 8 bases short and J 0 bases short, with 12 bases between.

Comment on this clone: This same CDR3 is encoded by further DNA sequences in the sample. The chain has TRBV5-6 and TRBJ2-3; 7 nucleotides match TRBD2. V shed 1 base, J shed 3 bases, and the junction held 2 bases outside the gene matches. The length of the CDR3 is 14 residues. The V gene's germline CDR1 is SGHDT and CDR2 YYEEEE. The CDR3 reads CASSLQGGTDTQYF. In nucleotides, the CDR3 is TGTGCCAGCAGCTTGCAGGGAGGGACAGATACGCAGTATTTT.

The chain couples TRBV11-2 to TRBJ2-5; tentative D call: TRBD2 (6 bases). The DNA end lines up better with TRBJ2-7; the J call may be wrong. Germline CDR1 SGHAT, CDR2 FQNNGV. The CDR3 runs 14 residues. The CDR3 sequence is CASSRNLASYEQYF. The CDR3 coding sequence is TGTGCCAGCAGCCGAAATCTAGCGTCCTACGAGCAGTACTTC.

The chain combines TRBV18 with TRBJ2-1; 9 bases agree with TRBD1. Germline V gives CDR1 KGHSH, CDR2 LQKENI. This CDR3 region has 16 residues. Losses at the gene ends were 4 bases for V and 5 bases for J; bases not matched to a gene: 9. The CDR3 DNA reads TGTGCCAGCTCACAAACGACAGGGGGGAGGGACAATGAGCAGTTCTTC. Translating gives CASSQTTGGRDNEQFF.